This TCR beta chain appears in the sequencing data of a study of CD8+ T cells in alopecia areata. Study outcomes and limitations: Resident alphabeta T-cell populations of normal skin are likewise subject to sequencing in scalp samples.

As for this clone: Its antigen is undetermined.

RNA extraction was followed by reverse transcription into cDNA, which acted as the sequencing template. Sequencing used immunoSEQ multiplex PCR; TCRdb keeps in-frame clones, though not all of them. Counted here are about 140,000 clones, 50% to 65% occurring once; the ten biggest clones make up approximately 4.3%. Trimming removed 0 bases from V and 2 bases from J, with 4 bases in between. The CDR3 totals 14 residues. Sequencing was carried out using CD4+ T cells sorted from blood. The rearrangement uses TRBV23-1 and TRBJ2-2; unclear D gene. TRBV23-1 is an ORF; its function is uncertain. This clonotype originated in a human donor in good health. CDR3 sequence: CASSQSTNTGELFF. In nucleotides, the CDR3 is TGCGCCAGCAGTCAATCGACAAACACCGGGGAGCTGTTTTTT.